This T cell receptor (beta chain) came from a study of blood T cell repertoires in COVID-19. The germline V and J ends were trimmed by 5 bases and 4 bases, with 12 bases remaining between them. The CDR3 contains 14 residues. Germline loops: CDR1 MDHEN, CDR2 SYDVKM. Produced via immunoSEQ multiplex PCR; TCRdb's table is partial and in-frame only. The sample lists fewer than 350,000 clones, more than 75% seen once, with roughly 2.1% in the top ten. The sample was PBMCs or T cells enriched from blood (not recorded which). The V call is TRBV28, the J call TRBJ1-5; D uncertain. The origin of this receptor is a woman aged 40 to 50 with acute COVID-19. CDR3 nucleotide sequence: TGTGCCAGCAGTCCCCCGGGGATAAATCAGCCCCAGCATTTT. Residues: CASSPPGINQPQHF. Drawing the rest from reference TRBV28 and TRBJ1-5, the complete variable domain is DVKVTQSSRYLVKRTGEKVFLECVQDMDHENMFWYRQDPGLGLRLIYFSYDVKMKEKGDIPEGYSVSREKKERFSLILESASTNQTSMYLCASSPPGINQPQHFGDGTRLSIL.